Below, 2 T cell receptor beta chains from the same sample are listed, as sequenced in a study of blood T cell repertoires in COVID-19. Some clones are missing from TCRdb's copy, which holds only in-frame ones; the method was immunoSEQ multiplex PCR. The repertoire holds 210,000 or so clones, with about 80% as singletons. The specimen was peripheral blood. These receptors were collected from a woman older than 75 with COVID-19, enrolled during active disease.

The J gene is TRBJ2-1, the V gene TRBV5-1, with TRBD2 identical over 8 bases. V was pared by 3 bases and J by 4 bases, with 15 bases of the junction left unmatched. The CDR3 is 18 residues long. Per the germline V gene, CDR1 is SGHRS and CDR2 is YFSETQ. The CDR3 coding sequence is TGCGCCAGCAGCTCCCAGGTCGGTGGTAGCGGGATATACAATGAGCAGTTCTTC. As protein: CASSSQVGGSGIYNEQFF.

Turning to this clone: Within the sample, other DNA sequences also encode this same CDR3. The CDR3 nucleotides are TGTGCCAGCAGCTTACAGGGCTACGAGCAGTACTTC. It specifies CASSLQGYEQYF. The genes are TRBV11-2 and TRBJ2-7, with D possibly TRBD1 on 5 matching bases. Germline V CDR1 and CDR2: SGHAT, FQNNGV. V gave up 2 bases and J gave up 3 bases, with 5 bases separating them. The length of the CDR3 is 12 residues.